Described below is a single TCR beta chain sequence and its context. Its target is not known. The data derive from a study of cytomegalovirus exposure and HLA in healthy donors. Whole-study context: Sequencing of 150 million to 200 million T cells in an earlier analysis found 120 million or so unique TCR beta sequences. Notes on the study in general: The authors later linked a missense DCLRE1C variant to TCR beta V- and J-gene trimming. According to an earlier analysis, most TCR beta V segments yielded productive rearrangements about 90% or about 30% of the time.

Amplification used 60 Vbeta primers and 13 Jbeta primers. Sequencing used immunoSEQ multiplex PCR; TCRdb keeps in-frame clones, though not all of them. This sample has some 63,000 clones, with approximately 80% found just once. The TCR sequence derives from a woman in her thirties or forties in good health and CMV-seronegative. The source material was PBMCs.

DNA for the CDR3: TGTGCCAGCAGCGTAACGGACGGAGGGGAGACCCAGTACTTC. It translates to CASSVTDGGETQYF. The chain has TRBV9 and TRBJ2-5; perhaps TRBD2 as D (6 bases). V gave up 1 base and J gave up 5 bases, with 12 bases separating them. The CDR3 contains 14 residues. In germline, CDR1 is SGDLS, CDR2 YYNGEE.